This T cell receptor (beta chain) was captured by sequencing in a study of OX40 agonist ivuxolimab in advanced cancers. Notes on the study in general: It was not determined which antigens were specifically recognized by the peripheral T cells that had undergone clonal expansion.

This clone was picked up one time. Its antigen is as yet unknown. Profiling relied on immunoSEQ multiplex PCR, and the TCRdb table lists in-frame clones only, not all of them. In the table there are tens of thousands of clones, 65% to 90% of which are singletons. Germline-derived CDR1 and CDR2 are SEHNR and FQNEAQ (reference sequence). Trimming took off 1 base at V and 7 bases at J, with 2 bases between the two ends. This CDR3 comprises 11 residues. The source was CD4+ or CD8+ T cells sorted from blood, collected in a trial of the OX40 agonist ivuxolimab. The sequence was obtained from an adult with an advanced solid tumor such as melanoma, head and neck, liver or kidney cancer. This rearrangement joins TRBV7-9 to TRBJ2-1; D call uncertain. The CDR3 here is CASSLVNEQFF. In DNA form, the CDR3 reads TGTGCCAGCAGCTTAGTGAATGAGCAGTTCTTC.